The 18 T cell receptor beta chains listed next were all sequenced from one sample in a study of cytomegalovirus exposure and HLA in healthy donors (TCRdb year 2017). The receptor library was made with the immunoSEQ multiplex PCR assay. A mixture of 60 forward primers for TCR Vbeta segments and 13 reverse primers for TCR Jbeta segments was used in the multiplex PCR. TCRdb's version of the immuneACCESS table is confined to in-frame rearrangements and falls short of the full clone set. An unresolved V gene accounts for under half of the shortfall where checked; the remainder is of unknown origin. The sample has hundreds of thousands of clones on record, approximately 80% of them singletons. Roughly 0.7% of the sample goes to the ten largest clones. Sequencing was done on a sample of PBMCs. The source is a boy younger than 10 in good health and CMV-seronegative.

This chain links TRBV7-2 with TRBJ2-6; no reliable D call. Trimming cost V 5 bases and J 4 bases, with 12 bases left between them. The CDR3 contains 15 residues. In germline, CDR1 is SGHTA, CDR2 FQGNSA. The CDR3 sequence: CASSPQLSGANVLTF. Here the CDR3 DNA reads TGTGCCAGCAGCCCCCAACTCTCGGGGGCCAACGTCCTGACTTTC.

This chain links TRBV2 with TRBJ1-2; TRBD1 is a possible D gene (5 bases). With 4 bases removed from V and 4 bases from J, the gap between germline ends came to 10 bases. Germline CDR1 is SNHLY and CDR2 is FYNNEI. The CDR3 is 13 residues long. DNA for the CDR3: TGTGCCAGCAGTGCAGGAGGGGTCTATGGCTACACCTTC. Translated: CASSAGGVYGYTF.

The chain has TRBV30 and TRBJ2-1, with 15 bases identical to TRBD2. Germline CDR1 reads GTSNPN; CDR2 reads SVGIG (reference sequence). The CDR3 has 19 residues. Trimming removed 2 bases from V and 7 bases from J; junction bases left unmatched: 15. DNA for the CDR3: TGTGCCTGGAGTACCCTCAGGACTAGCGGGGGGGCCTCAAGGAATGAGCAGTTCTTC. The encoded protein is CAWSTLRTSGGASRNEQFF. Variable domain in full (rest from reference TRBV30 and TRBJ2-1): SQTIHQWPATLVQPVGSPLSLECTVEGTSNPNLYWYRQAAGRGLQLLFYSVGIGQISSEVPQNLSASRPQDRQFILSSKKLLLSDSGFYLCAWSTLRTSGGASRNEQFFGPGTRLTVL.

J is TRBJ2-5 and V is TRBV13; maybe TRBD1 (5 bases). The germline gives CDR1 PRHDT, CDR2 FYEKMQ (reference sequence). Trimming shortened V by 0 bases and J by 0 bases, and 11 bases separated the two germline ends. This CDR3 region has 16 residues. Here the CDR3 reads CASSLGIGDYQETQYF. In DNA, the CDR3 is TGTGCCAGCAGCTTAGGTATAGGGGATTACCAAGAGACCCAGTACTTC.

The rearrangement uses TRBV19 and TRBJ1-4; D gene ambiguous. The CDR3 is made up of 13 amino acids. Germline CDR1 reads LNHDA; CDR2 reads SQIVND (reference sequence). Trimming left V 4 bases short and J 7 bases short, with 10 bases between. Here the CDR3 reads CASSKEEREKLFF. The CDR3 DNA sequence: TGTGCCAGTAGTAAGGAGGAACGTGAAAAACTGTTTTTT.

The CDR3 DNA reads TGTGCCAGCAGCTTGGCGGGCAGGGATTACTACGAGCAGTACTTC. Encoded protein: CASSLAGRDYYEQYF. This sequence joins TRBV5-5 and TRBJ2-7, with a tentative D call TRBD1 (5 bases). The CDR3 has 15 amino acids. V shed 0 bases and J shed 3 bases, with 13 bases lying between them. From germline, CDR1 is SGHKS and CDR2 YYEKEE (reference sequence).

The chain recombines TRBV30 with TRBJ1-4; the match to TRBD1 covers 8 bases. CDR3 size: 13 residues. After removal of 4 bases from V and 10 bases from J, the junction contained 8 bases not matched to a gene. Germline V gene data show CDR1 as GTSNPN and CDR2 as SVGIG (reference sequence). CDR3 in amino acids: CAWMFQGAGKLFF. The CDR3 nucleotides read TGTGCCTGGATGTTTCAGGGGGCGGGAAAACTGTTTTTT.

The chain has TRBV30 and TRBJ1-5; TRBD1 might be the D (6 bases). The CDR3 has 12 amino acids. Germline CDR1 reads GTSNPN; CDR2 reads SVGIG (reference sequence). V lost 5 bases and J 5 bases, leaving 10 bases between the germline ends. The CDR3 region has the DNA TGTGCCTGGGGGGACACCCATCAGCCCCAGCATTTT. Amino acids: CAWGDTHQPQHF.

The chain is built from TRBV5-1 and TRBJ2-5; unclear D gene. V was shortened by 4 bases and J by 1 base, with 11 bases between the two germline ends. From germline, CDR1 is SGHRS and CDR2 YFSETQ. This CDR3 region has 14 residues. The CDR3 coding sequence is TGCGCCAGCAGCAATCACAACATCCAAGAGACCCAGTACTTC. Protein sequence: CASSNHNIQETQYF.

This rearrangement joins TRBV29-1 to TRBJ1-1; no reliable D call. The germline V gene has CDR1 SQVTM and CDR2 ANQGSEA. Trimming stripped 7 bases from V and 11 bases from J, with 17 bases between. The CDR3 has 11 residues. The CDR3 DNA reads TGCAGCGGACGTGGGTCGATCGGGGCTTTCTTT. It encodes CSGRGSIGAFF.

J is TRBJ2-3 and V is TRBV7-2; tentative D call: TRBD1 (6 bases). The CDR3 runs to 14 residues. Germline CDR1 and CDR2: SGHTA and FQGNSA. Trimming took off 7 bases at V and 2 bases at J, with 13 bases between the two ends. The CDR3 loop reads CASIPGQITDTQYF. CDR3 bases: TGTGCCAGCATTCCGGGACAAATCACAGATACGCAGTATTTT.

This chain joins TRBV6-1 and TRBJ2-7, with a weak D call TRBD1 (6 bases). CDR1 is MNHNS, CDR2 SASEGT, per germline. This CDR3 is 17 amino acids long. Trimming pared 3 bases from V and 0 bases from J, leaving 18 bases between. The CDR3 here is CASSDRDILTFSYEQYF. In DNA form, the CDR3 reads TGTGCCAGCAGTGACCGGGACATTTTAACCTTCTCCTACGAGCAGTACTTC.

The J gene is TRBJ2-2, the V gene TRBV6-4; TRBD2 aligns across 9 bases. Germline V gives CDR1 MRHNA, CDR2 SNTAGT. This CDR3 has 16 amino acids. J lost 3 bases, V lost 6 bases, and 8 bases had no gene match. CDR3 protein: CASSNRTSDHTGELFF. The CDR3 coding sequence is TGTGCCAGCAGCAACCGGACTAGCGACCACACCGGGGAGCTGTTTTTT.

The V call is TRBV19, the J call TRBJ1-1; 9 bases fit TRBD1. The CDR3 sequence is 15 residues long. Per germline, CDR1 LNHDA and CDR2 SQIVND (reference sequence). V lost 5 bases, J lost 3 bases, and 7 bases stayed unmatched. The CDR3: CASSLRDRADTEAFF. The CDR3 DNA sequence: TGTGCCAGTAGTCTCAGGGACAGGGCGGACACTGAAGCTTTCTTT.

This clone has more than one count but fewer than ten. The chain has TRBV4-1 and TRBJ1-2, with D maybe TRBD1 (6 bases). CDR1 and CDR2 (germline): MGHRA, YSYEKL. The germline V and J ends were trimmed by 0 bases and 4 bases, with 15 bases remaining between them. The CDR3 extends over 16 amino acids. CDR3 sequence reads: CASSQEQAGGSYGYTF. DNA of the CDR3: TGCGCCAGCAGCCAAGAACAGGCGGGGGGCAGCTATGGCTACACCTTC.

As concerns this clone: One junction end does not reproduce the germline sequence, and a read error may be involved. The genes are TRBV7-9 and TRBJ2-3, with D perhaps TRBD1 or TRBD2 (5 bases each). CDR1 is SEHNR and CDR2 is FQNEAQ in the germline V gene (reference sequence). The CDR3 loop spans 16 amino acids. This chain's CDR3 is CASSLAAGSNTDTQYF. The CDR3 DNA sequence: TGTGCCAGCAGCCTAGCAGCAGGGTCTAACACAGATACGCAGTATTTT.

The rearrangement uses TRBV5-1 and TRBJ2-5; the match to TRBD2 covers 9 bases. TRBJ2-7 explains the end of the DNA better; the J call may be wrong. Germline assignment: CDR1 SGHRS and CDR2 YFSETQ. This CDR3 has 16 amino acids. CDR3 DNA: TGCGCCAGCAGCTTGGTTCTAGCGGGATTATCCTACGAGCAGTACTTC. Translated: CASSLVLAGLSYEQYF.

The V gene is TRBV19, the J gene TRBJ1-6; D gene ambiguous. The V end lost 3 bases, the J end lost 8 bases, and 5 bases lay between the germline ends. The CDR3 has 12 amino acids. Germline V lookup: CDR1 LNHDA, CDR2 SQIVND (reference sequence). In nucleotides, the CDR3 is TGTGCCAGTAGTATTCAGTATTCACCCCTCCACTTT. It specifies CASSIQYSPLHF. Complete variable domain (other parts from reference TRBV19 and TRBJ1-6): DGGITQSPKYLFRKEGQNVTLSCEQNLNHDAMYWYRQDPGQGLRLIYYSQIVNDFQKGDIAEGYSVSREKKESFPLTVTSAQKNPTAFYLCASSIQYSPLHFGNGTRLTVT.